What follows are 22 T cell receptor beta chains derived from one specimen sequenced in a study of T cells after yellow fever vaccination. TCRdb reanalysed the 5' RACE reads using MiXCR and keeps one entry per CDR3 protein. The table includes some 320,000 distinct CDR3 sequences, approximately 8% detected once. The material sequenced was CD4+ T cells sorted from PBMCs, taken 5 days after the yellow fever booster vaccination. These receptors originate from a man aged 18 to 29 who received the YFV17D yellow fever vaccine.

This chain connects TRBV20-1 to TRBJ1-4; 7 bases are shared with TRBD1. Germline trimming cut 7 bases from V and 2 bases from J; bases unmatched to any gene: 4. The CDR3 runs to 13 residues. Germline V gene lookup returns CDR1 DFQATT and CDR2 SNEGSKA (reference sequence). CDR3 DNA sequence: TGCAGTGTTAACAGGGGTACTAATGAAAAACTGTTTTTT. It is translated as CSVNRGTNEKLFF.

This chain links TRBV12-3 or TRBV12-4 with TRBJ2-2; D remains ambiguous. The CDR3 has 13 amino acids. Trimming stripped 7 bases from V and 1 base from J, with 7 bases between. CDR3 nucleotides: TGTGCCAGCATTCCTAAGAACACCGGGGAGCTGTTTTTT. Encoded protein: CASIPKNTGELFF.

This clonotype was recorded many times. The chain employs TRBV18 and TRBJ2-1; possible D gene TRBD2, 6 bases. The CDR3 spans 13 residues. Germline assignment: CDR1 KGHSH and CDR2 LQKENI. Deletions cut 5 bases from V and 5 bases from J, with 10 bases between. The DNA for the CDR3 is TGTGCCAGCTCAACGGGCGGGAACAATGAGCAGTTCTTC. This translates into CASSTGGNNEQFF. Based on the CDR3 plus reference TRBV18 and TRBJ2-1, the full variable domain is NAGVMQNPRHLVRRRGQEARLRCSPMKGHSHVYWYRQLPEEGLKFMVYLQKENIIDESGMPKERFSAEFPKEGPSILRIQQVVRGDSAAYFCASSTGGNNEQFFGPGTRLTVL.

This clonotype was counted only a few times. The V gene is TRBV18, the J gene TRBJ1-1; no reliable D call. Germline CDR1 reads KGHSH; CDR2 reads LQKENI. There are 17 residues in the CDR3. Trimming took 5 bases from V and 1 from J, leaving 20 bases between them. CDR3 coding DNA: TGTGCCAGCTCAACACGCCAGGTACACCATGGGAACACTGAAGCTTTCTTT. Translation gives CASSTRQVHHGNTEAFF.

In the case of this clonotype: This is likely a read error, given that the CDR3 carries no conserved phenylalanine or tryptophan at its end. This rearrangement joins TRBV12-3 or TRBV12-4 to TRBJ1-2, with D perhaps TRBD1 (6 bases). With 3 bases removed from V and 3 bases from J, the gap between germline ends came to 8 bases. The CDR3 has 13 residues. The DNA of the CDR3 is TGTGCCAGCAGTTTTCAGGGGCACTATGGCTACACCATC. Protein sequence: CASSFQGHYGYTI.

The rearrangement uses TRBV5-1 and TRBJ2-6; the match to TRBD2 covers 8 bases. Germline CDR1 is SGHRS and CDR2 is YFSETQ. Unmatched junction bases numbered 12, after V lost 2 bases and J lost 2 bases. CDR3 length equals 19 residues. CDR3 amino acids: CASSFGFAGGIAGANVLTF. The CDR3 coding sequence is TGCGCCAGCAGCTTCGGTTTTGCGGGGGGCATCGCTGGGGCCAACGTCCTGACTTTC. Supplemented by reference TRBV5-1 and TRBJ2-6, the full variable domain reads KAGVTQTPRYLIKTRGQQVTLSCSPISGHRSVSWYQQTPGQGLQFLFEYFSETQRNKGNFPGRFSGRQFSNSRSEMNVSTLELGDSALYLCASSFGFAGGIAGANVLTFGAGSRLTVL.

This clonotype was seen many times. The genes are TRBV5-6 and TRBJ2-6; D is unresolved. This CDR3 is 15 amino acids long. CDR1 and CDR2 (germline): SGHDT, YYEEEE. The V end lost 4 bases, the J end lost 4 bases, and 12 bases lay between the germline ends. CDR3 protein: CASSDKGPGANVLTF. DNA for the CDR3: TGTGCCAGCAGCGATAAGGGTCCCGGGGCCAACGTCCTGACTTTC. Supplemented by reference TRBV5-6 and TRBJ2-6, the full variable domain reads DAGVTQSPTHLIKTRGQQVTLRCSPKSGHDTVSWYQQALGQGPQFIFQYYEEEERQRGNFPDRFSGHQFPNYSSELNVNALLLGDSALYLCASSDKGPGANVLTFGAGSRLTVL.

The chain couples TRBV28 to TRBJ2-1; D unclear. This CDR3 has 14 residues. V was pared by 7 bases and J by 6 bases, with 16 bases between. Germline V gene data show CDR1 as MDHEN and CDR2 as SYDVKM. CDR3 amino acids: CASTPGQDRNEQFF. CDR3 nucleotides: TGTGCCAGCACCCCCGGGCAGGACCGCAATGAGCAGTTCTTC.

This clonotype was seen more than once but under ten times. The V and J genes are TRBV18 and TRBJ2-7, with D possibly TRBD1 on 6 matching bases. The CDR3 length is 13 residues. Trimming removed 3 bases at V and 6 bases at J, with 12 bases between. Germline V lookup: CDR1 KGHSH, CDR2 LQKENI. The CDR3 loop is CASSPDSLGEQYV. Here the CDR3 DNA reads TGTGCCAGCTCACCGGACAGTCTTGGCGAGCAGTACGTC.

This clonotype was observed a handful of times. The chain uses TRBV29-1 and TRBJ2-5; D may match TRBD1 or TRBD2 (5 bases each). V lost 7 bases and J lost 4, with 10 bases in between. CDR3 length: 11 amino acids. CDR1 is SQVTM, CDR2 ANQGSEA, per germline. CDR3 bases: TGCAGCGGAGGGGTGGGAGAGACCCAGTACTTC. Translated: CSGGVGETQYF.

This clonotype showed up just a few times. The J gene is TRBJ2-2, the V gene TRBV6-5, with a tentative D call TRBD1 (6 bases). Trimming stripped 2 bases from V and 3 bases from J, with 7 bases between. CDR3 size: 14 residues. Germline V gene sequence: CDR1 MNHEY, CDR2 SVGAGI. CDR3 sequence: CASSYNRDTGELFF. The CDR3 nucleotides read TGTGCCAGCAGTTACAACAGGGACACCGGGGAGCTGTTTTTT.

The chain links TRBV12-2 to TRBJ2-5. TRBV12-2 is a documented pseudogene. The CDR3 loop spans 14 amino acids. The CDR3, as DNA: TGTGCAAGTCGCTTAGGGTCCTCCCAAGAGACCCCGTACTTC. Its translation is CASRLGSSQETPYF.

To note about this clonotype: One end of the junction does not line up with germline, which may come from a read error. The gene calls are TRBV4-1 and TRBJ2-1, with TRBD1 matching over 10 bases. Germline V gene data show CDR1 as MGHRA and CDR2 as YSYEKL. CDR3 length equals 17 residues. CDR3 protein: CARSQGQGVTSYNEQFF. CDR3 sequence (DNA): TGCGCCCGCAGCCAAGGACAGGGGGTTACATCCTACAATGAGCAGTTCTTC.

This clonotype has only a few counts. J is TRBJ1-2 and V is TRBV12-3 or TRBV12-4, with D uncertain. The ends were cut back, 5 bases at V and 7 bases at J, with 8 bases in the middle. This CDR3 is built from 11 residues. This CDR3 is CASSPGGGYTF. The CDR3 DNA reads TGTGCCAGCAGTCCGGGTGGTGGCTACACCTTC.

In nucleotides, the CDR3 is TGCGCCAGCAGCCCAGGCGGACTCCAGGGTGGTAACTATGGCTACACCTTC. Translation gives CASSPGGLQGGNYGYTF. The rearrangement uses TRBV5-1 and TRBJ1-2; tentative D call: TRBD1 (5 bases). Trimming pared 4 bases from V and 1 base from J, leaving 20 bases between. The germline V gene encodes CDR1 SGHRS and CDR2 YFSETQ. This CDR3 comprises 17 residues.

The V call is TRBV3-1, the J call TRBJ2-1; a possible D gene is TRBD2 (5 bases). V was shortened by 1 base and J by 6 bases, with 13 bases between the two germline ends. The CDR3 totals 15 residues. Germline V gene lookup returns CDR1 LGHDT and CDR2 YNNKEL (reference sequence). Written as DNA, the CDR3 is TGTGCCAGCAGCCAAGTACTAGATTCCGTCAATGAGCAGTTCTTC. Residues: CASSQVLDSVNEQFF.

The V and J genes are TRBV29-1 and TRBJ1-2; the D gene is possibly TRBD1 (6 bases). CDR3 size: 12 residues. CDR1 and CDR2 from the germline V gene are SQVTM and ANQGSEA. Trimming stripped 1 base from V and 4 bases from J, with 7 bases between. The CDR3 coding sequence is TGCAGCGTTGAAGTAGGGGGCTATGGCTACACCTTC. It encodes CSVEVGGYGYTF.

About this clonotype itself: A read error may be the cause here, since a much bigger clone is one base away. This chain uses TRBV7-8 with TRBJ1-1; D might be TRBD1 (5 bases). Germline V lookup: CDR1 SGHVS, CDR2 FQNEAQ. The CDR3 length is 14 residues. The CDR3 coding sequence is TGTACCAGCAAGGGGAGACAGTCAAACACTGAAGCTTTCTTT. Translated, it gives CTSKGRQSNTEAFF. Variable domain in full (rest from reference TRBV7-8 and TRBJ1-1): GAGVSQSPRYKVAKRGQDVALRCDPISGHVSLFWYQQALGQGPEFLTYFQNEAQLDKSGLPSDRFFAERPEGSVSTLKIQRTQQEDSAVYLCTSKGRQSNTEAFFGQGTRLTVV.

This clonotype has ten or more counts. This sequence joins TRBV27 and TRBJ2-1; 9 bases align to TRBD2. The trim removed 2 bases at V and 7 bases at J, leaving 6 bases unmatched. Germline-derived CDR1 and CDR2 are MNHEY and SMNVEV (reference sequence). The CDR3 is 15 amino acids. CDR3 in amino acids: CASSLGWRGGNEQFF. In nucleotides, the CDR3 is TGTGCCAGCAGTTTAGGGTGGCGGGGGGGTAATGAGCAGTTCTTC.

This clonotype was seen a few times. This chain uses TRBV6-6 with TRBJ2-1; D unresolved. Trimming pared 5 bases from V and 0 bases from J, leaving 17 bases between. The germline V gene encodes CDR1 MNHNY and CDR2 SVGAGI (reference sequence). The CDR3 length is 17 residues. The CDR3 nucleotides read TGTGCCAGCAGTCGCACCGGGCCGACCCTCTCCTACAATGAGCAGTTCTTC. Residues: CASSRTGPTLSYNEQFF.

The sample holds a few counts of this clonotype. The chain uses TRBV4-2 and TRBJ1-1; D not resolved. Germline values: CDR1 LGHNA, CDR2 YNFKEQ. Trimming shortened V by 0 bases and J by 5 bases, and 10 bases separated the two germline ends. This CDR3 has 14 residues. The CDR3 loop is CASSQEIGLTEAFF. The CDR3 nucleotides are TGTGCCAGCAGCCAAGAGATAGGGTTGACTGAAGCTTTCTTT.

This CDR3 is CSVSLLSSYNEQFF. DNA of the CDR3: TGCAGCGTATCACTATTAAGCTCCTACAATGAGCAGTTCTTC. The chain has TRBV29-1 and TRBJ2-1; no clear D gene. CDR1 and CDR2 (germline): SQVTM, ANQGSEA. The CDR3 is 14 amino acids. The V end lost 6 bases, the J end lost 0 bases, and 12 bases lay between the germline ends.